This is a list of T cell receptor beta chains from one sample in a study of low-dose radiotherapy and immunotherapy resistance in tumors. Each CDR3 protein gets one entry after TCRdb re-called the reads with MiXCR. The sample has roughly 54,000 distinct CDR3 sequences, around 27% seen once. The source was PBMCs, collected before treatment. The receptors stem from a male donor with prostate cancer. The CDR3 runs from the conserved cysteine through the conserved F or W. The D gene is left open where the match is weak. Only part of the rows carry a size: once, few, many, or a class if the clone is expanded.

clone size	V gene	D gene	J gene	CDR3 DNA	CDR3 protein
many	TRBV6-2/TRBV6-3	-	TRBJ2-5	TGTGCCAGCAGCCGAACGGAACAAGAGACCCAGTACTTC	CASSRTEQETQYF
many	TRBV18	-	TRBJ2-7	TGTGCCAGCAGTCCCAGTAACGAGCAGTACTTC	CASSPSNEQYF
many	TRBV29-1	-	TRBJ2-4	TGCAGCGGAGGGACGGTGGGAGACATTCAGTACTTC	CSGGTVGDIQYF
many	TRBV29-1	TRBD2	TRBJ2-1	TGCAGCGCCTCAACCGGGGGGGACAATGAGCAGTTCTTC	CSASTGGDNEQFF
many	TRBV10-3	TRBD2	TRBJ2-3	TGTGCCATCAGTGTGGGAGCGGGAGAACGCACAGATACGCAGTATTTT	CAISVGAGERTDTQYF
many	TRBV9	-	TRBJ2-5	TGTGCCAGCAGCGTAGGGGTACGAGGGGAGACCCAGTACTTC	CASSVGVRGETQYF
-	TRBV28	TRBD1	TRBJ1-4	TGTGCCAGCAGTGTAGCCGGGACAGGGCGCCTGTTTTTT	CASSVAGTGRLFF
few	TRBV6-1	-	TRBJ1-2	TGTGCCAGCAGACCTGGAGACTATGGCTACACCTTC	CASRPGDYGYTF
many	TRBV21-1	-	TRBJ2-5	TGTGCCAGCAGCAAAGGGACTGGAGAAGCGGAGGTGAGGCAGACCCAGTACTTC	CASSKGTGEAEVRQTQYF
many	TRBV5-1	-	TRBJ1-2	TGCGCCAGCAGCCCTGGATGGGCCGGCTCTAACTATGGCTACACCTTC	CASSPGWAGSNYGYTF
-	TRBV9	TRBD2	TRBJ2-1	TGTGCCAGCAGGGGTACTAGCGACCCTTACAATGAGCAGTTCTTC	CASRGTSDPYNEQFF
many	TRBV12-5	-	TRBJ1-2	TGTGCTAGTGGTTTGGTACCGTTCGTGAACTATGGCTACACCTTC	CASGLVPFVNYGYTF
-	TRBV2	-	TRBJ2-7	TGTGCCAGCCAGGGGCTGTACGAGCAGTACTTC	CASQGLYEQYF
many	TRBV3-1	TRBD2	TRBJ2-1	TGTGCCAGCAGTCAGGTGGGAGGGCCGGTCAATGAGCAGTTCTTC	CASSQVGGPVNEQFF
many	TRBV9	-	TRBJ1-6	TGTGCCAGCAGCGTCGATAATTCACCCCTCCACTTT	CASSVDNSPLHF
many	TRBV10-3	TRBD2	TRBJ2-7	TGTGCCATCAGTGACCGGGGACTTTCGGCTAGCGGGGGTCTCGGTGCCTACGAGCAGTACTTC	CAISDRGLSASGGLGAYEQYF
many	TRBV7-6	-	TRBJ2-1	TGTGCCAGCAGCTGGAAAGCGGGCAATGAGCAGTTCTTC	CASSWKAGNEQFF
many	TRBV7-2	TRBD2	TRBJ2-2	TGTGCCAGCAGCTTAGATGGGGCTAGCGGGAACACCGGGGAGCTGTTTTTT	CASSLDGASGNTGELFF
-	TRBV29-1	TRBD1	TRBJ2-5	TGCAGCGTTGAAGGAGTGAGGGACAGGGGATACCAAGAGACCCAGTACTTC	CSVEGVRDRGYQETQYF
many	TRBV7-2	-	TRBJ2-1	TGTGCCAGCAGCTTAGCGGGCAGCTCCTACAATGAGCAGTTCTTC	CASSLAGSSYNEQFF
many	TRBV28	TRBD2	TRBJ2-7	TGTGCCACCAGGAGGACTAGCGGAGGTTACGAGCAGTACTTC	CATRRTSGGYEQYF
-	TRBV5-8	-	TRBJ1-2	TGTGCCAGCAGCTTGGGGGTCGGTAGTCTCTATGGCTACACCTTC	CASSLGVGSLYGYTF
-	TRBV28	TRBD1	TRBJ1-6	TGTGCCATCTCGGGACAGGGAGGGCGGAATTCACTCCTCCACTTT	CAISGQGGRNSLLHF
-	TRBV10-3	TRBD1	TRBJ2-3	TGTGCCATCAGTCCTTGGACAGGGGAGACAGATACGCAGTATTTT	CAISPWTGETDTQYF
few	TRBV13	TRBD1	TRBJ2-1	TGTGCCAGCAGTTTCCGGGACAGGGCCTACAATGAGCAGTTCTTC	CASSFRDRAYNEQFF
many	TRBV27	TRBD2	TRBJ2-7	TGTGCCACCAGTGATCCAACCAGCGGGGGTTACGAGCAGTACTTC	CATSDPTSGGYEQYF
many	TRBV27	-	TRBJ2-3	TGTGCCAGCAGCCTACTCATAGTCCCAGATACGCAGTATTTT	CASSLLIVPDTQYF
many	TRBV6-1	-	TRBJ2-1	TGTGCCAGCGGTAGCATTCGACCTAACAATGAGCAGTTCTTC	CASGSIRPNNEQFF
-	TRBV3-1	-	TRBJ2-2	TGTGCCAGCAGCCAAATGGCGGCCACCGGGGAGCTGTTTTTT	CASSQMAATGELFF
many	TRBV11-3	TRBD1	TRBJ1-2	TGTGCCAGCAGCCTTCCGAGGACAGGGGGCCTTTATCCTGATGGCTACACCTTC	CASSLPRTGGLYPDGYTF
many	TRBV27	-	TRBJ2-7	TGTGCCAGCAGTTATGAAGGGGTTGGTCCCTACGAGCAGTACTTC	CASSYEGVGPYEQYF
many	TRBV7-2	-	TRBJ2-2	TGTGCCAGCAGCTTAGATGCGGGAATGGTTGCCGGGGAGCTGTTTTTT	CASSLDAGMVAGELFF
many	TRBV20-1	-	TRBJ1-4	TGCAGTGCTAGACCATTTTCGAGGACACAGAATGAAAAACTGTTTTTT	CSARPFSRTQNEKLFF
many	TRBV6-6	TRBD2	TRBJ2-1	TGTGCCAGCAGTCCTTCGCTAGCGGGGATAAATGAGCAGTTCTTC	CASSPSLAGINEQFF
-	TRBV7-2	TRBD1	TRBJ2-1	TGTGCCAGCAGCCCGCCGGGACAGGGGAGGAGTGGTGAGCAGTTCTTC	CASSPPGQGRSGEQFF
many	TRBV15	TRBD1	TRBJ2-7	TGTGCCACCAGCGCCGACAGGGTGAGGGGCTACGAGCAGTACTTC	CATSADRVRGYEQYF
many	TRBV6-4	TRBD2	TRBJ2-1	TGTGCCAGCAGTGACGTCTCTAGCGGGGACTATGAGCAGTTCTTC	CASSDVSSGDYEQFF
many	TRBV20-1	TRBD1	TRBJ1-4	TGCAGTGCTAGATCCATGGACAGGGTGGGCCAAAAGAATGAAAAACTGTTTTTT	CSARSMDRVGQKNEKLFF
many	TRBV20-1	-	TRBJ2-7	TGCAGTGCTACCCAAAGGAGCCTGCCGCCTCCCTTTTCCTACGAGCAGTACTTC	CSATQRSLPPPFSYEQYF
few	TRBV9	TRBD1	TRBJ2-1	TGTGCCAGCAGCCCCCAGGACAGGGGGCTAGGTGAGCAGTTCTTC	CASSPQDRGLGEQFF
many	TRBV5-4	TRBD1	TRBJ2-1	TGTGCCAGCAGCAGCTGGACAGGCCGCGAAATTACTGAGCAGTTCTTC	CASSSWTGREITEQFF
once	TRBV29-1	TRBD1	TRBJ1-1	TGCAGCGTAAAGGGACAGGGGTTTACTGAAGCTTTCTTT	CSVKGQGFTEAFF
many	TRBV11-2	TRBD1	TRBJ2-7	TGTGCCAGCAGCAAGACCGGGACAGGGGTCCTCTACGAGCAGTACTTC	CASSKTGTGVLYEQYF
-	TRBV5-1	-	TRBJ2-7	TGCGCCAGCAGCAGATTGGACAGCCTCTACGAGCAGTACTTC	CASSRLDSLYEQYF
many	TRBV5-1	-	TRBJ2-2	TGCGCCATCAGCTCTAAGGATACCGGGGAGCTGTTTTTT	CAISSKDTGELFF
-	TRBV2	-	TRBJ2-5	TGTGCCAGGAAAACTGGGGGGACTGAGGGGACCCAGTACTTC	CARKTGGTEGTQYF
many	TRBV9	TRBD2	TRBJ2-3	TGTGCCAGCAGCGCCCGAGGACTAGCGGGGGTTGATACGCAGTATTTT	CASSARGLAGVDTQYF
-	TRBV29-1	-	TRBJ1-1	TGCAGCGTTGAAATAGGTCCCTTAAACACTGAAGCTTTCTTT	CSVEIGPLNTEAFF
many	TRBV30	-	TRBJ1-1	TGTGCCTGGAGTGTCCGGGGAACCGAAGCTTTCTTT	CAWSVRGTEAFF
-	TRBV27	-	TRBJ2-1	TGTGCCAGCTCCCCCTCGCGGTGGAATGAGCAGTTCTTC	CASSPSRWNEQFF
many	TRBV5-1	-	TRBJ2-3	TGCGCCAGCAGCTTACGACAGGGCACAGATACGCAGTATTTT	CASSLRQGTDTQYF
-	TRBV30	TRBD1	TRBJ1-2	TGTGCCTGGAGTGTTTGGTCAGGGGGCGATGGCTACACCTTC	CAWSVWSGGDGYTF